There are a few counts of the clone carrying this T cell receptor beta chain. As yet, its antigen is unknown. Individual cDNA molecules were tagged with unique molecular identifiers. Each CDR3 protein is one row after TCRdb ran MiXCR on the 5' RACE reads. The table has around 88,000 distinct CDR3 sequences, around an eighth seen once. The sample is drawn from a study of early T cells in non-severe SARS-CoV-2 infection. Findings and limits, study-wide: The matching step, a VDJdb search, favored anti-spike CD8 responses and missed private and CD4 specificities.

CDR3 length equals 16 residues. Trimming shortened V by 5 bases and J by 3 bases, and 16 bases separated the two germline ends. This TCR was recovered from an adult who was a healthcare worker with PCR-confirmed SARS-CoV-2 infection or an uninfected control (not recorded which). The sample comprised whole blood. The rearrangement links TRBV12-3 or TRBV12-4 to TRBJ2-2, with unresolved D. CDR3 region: CASSTAIIRDTGELFF. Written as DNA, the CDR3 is TGTGCCAGCAGTACCGCCATCATTCGGGACACCGGGGAGCTGTTTTTT.